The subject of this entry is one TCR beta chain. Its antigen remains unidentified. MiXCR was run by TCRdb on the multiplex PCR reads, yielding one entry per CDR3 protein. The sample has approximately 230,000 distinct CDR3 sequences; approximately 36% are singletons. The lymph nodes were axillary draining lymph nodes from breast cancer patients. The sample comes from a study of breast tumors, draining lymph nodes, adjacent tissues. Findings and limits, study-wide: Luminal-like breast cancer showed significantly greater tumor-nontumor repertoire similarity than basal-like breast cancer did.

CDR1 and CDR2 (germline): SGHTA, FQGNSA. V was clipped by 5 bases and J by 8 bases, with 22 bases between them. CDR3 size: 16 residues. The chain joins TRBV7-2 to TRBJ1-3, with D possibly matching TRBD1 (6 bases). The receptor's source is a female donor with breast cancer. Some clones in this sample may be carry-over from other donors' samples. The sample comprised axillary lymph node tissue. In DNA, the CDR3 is TGTGCCAGCAGCCCTCTGGACAGCCTCTATGGCTACACCATATATTTT. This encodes CASSPLDSLYGYTIYF. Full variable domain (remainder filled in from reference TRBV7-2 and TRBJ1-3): GAGVSQSPSNKVTEKGKDVELRCDPISGHTALYWYRQSLGQGLEFLIYFQGNSAPDKSGLPSDRFSAERTGGSVSTLTIQRTQQEDSAVYLCASSPLDSLYGYTIYFGEGSWLTVV.